This TCR beta chain appears in the sequencing data of a study of Graves' ophthalmopathy and Graves' hyperthyroidism. The sample holds many counts of this clonotype. Its antigen is not known. Findings of the study overall: The model's prediction of ophthalmopathy progression had roughly 70% sensitivity and 72% to 85% specificity.

V was cut by 7 bases and J by 4 bases, with 16 bases left in between. Germline CDR1 is WSHSY and CDR2 is SAAADI. The CDR3 length is 14 residues. Stable hyperthyroidism was defined by absence of ophthalmopathy within 18 months of follow-up. Isolation of PBMCs was performed using roughly 10 ml of fresh peripheral blood. Amplification of the TCR beta CDR3 regions used RNA transcripts (as template). An initial RT-PCR round employing HTBI primers preceded a second-round multiplex PCR. Via MiXCR, TCRdb re-called the multiplex PCR reads, giving one row per CDR3 protein. This table holds roughly 400,000 distinct CDR3 sequences, less than 20% found once.

The material sequenced was peripheral blood. The sequence was obtained from a woman between 18 and 29 years old with stable Graves' hyperthyroidism. V is TRBV10-2 and J is TRBJ1-1; tentative D call: TRBD1 (6 bases). The CDR3 reads CASTLQGRFTEAFF. The DNA for the CDR3 is TGCGCCAGCACCTTACAGGGAAGGTTCACTGAAGCTTTCTTT.